The rows below give T cell receptor beta chains drawn from one sample of a study of Graves' ophthalmopathy and Graves' hyperthyroidism. MiXCR was run by TCRdb on the multiplex PCR reads, yielding one entry per CDR3 protein. This sample yields hundreds of thousands of distinct CDR3 sequences, of which about a fifth are seen a single time; more than 5.5% belongs to the top ten. Sample: peripheral blood. These receptors came from a young woman with stable Graves' hyperthyroidism. Some clones in this sample may be carry-over from other donors' samples. Each CDR3 is given with its conserved first and last residue. Each record gives: J gene, V gene, clone size, D gene, CDR3 DNA, CDR3 protein. The D gene is left open where the match is weak. A clone size is listed for some rows: how often the clone was seen (once, few, many), or a class if it is expanded.

>TRBJ2-3|TRBV6-2/TRBV6-3|few|TRBD2
TGTGCCAGTCGCATAGGGACTAGCGGGACCCCAGATACGCAGTATTTT
CASRIGTSGTPDTQYF
>TRBJ1-1|TRBV20-1|few|NA
TGCAGTGCCTCCTTAATGGTCGCAGGGGTGGGCACTGAAGCTTTCTTT
CSASLMVAGVGTEAFF
>TRBJ1-1|TRBV9|few|NA
TGTGCCAGCAGCGTAGATTCGTTCCCTGGCGCTGAAGCTTTCTTT
CASSVDSFPGAEAFF
>TRBJ2-7|TRBV11-2|few|NA
TGTGCCAGCAGCCCGGCTGCCGAGCAGTACTTC
CASSPAAEQYF
>TRBJ2-5|TRBV27|NA|TRBD2
TGTGCCAGCAGTTTGGTAGCGGGGGGTTATGAGACCCAGTACTTC
CASSLVAGGYETQYF
>TRBJ1-6|TRBV6-5|many|TRBD1
TGTGCCAGCAGTTACTCGACAGGGTCGCCCCTCCACTTT
CASSYSTGSPLHF
>TRBJ2-5|TRBV6-5|many|TRBD1
TGTGCCAGCAGTTTCCTTCCCCGGGACAGGGGGCAGGAGACCCAGTACTTC
CASSFLPRDRGQETQYF
>TRBJ1-2|TRBV27|many|NA
TGTGCCAGCAGTTTATCGAAACAGGGTGTGGGGTATGGCTACACCTTC
CASSLSKQGVGYGYTF
>TRBJ2-7|TRBV11-2|NA|TRBD2
TGTGCCAGCAGCTTTACGGCGGGAGTGGCCTACGAGCAGTACTTC
CASSFTAGVAYEQYF
>TRBJ1-1|TRBV6-2/TRBV6-3|many|TRBD1
TGTGCCAGCAGTCGGGGACAGGTGATGAACACTGAAGCTTTCTTT
CASSRGQVMNTEAFF
>TRBJ2-7|TRBV6-1|many|TRBD2
TGTGCCAGCGGTGACGGGGGGGCGTACGAGCAGTACTTC
CASGDGGAYEQYF
>TRBJ2-7|TRBV6-1|NA|TRBD1
TGTGCCAGCAGACGACAGGGGGTTACCTACGAGCAGTACTTC
CASRRQGVTYEQYF
>TRBJ1-1|TRBV27|many|NA
TGTGCCAGCAGTTTCTTGGTTGGGACTGAAGCTTTCTTT
CASSFLVGTEAFF
>TRBJ2-5|TRBV11-3|many|TRBD1
TGTGCCAGCAGCAAAGGACAGGATGCGAAGGAGACCCAGTACTTC
CASSKGQDAKETQYF
>TRBJ1-2|TRBV19|few|NA
TGTGCCAGTCACAGGGTGGGGGCAGGTTATGGCTACACCTTC
CASHRVGAGYGYTF
>TRBJ1-5|TRBV6-1|NA|TRBD1
TGTGCCAGCAGTGAAAGGGACAGATCTACGCCCCAGCATTTT
CASSERDRSTPQHF
>TRBJ1-2|TRBV27|NA|NA
TGTGCCAGCAGCTTCGGACTATACTATGGCTACACCTTC
CASSFGLYYGYTF